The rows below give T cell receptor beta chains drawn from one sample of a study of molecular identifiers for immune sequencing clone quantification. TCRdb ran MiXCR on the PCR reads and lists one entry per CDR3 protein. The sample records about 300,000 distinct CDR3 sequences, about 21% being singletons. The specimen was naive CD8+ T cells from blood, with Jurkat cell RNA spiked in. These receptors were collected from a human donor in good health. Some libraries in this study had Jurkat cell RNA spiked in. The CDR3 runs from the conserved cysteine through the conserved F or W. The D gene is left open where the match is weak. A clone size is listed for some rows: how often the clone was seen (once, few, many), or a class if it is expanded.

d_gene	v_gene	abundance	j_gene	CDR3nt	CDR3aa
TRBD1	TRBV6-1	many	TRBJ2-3	TGTGCCAGCAGTCCCCTACCCTGGACAGGGGATGAGCCAGATACGCAGTATTTT	CASSPLPWTGDEPDTQYF
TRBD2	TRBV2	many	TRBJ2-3	TGTGCCAGCAGTGAAGAGGCGGGAGGGCCCCTAGATACGCAGTATTTT	CASSEEAGGPLDTQYF
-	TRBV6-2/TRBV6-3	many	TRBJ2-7	TGTGCCAGCAGGATCTCCTCCTACGAGCAGTACTTC	CASRISSYEQYF
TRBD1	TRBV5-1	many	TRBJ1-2	TGCGCCAGCCGGCCTCCTTCGACAGGGGGTGATCAATATGGCTACACCTTC	CASRPPSTGGDQYGYTF
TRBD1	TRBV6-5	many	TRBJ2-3	TGTGCCAGCAGCCGGGACAGTACTAGCACAGATACGCAGTATTTT	CASSRDSTSTDTQYF
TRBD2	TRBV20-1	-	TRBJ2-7	TGCAGTGCCCCCCGACTAGCGGAGGTTTCCTACGAGCAGTACTTC	CSAPRLAEVSYEQYF
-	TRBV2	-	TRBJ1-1	TGTGCCAGCAGAGCCGAGGCAGGATGGAACACTGAAGCTTTCTTT	CASRAEAGWNTEAFF
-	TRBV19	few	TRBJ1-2	TGTGCCAGTAGTATGTCAGTTTACTATGGCTACACCTTC	CASSMSVYYGYTF
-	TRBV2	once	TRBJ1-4	TGTGCCGGCAGTGAGAGGGGAGGCGAAAAACTGTTTTTT	CAGSERGGEKLFF
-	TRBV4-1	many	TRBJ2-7	TGCGCCAGCAGCTACGACAGGACCAGCTCCTACGAGCAGTACTTC	CASSYDRTSSYEQYF
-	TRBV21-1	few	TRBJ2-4	TGTGCCAGCAGCAAAGGTATCGAGGACCACTCAGCCAAAAACATTCAGTACTTC	CASSKGIEDHSAKNIQYF
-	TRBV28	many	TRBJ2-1	TGTGCCAGCAGTTTAGTAAGGGGGAATGAGCAGTTCTTC	CASSLVRGNEQFF
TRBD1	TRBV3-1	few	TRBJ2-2	TGTGCCAGCAGCCAAGAGATTATTTTAGGGGACAGGAACACCGGGGAGCTGTTTTTT	CASSQEIILGDRNTGELFF
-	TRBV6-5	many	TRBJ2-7	TGTGCCAGCAGTTACCGGGGAGGTGTGTACGAGCAGTACTTC	CASSYRGGVYEQYF
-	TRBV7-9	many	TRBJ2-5	TGTGCCAGCAGCTTCCCCCAAGAGACCCAGTACTTC	CASSFPQETQYF
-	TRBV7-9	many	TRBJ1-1	TGTGCCAGCACCCTAGGGGGGCAGGACACTGAAGCTTTCTTT	CASTLGGQDTEAFF
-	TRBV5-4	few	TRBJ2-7	TGTGCCAGCAGCTTTGGGGGCACCGACGAGCAGTACTTC	CASSFGGTDEQYF
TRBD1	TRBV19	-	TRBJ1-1	TGTGCCAGTACCGTGACAGGGGCGAACACTGGAGCTTTCTTT	CASTVTGANTGAFF
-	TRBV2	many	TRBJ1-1	TGTGCCAGCAAGGGGTATCACACTGAAGCTTTCTTT	CASKGYHTEAFF
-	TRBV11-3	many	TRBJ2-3	TGTGCCAGCAGTCACGGGAATACGCAGTATTTT	CASSHGNTQYF
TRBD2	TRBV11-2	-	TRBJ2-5	TGTGCCAGCAGCTTAGACGGGGGGGCCCCGGAGACCCAGTACTTC	CASSLDGGAPETQYF
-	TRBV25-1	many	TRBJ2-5	TGTGCCAGCAGTGAATGGGGCTCCCAAGAGACCCAGTACTTC	CASSEWGSQETQYF
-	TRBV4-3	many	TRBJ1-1	TGCGCCAGCAGCCAAGACTGGGGTATGAACACTGAAGCTTTCTTT	CASSQDWGMNTEAFF
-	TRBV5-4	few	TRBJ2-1	TGTGCCAGCAGTGGACTTCAGAGCTCCTACAATGAGCAGTTCTTC	CASSGLQSSYNEQFF
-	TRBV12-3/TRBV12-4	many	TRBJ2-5	TGTGCCAGCAGTTTAGAGGGATGGTTGGAGACCCAGTACTTC	CASSLEGWLETQYF
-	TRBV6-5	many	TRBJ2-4	TGTGCCAGCAGTTACTTTCTTCGCGACAGCAAAAACATTCAGTACTTC	CASSYFLRDSKNIQYF
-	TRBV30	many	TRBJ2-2	TGTGCCTGGTCACACGTAAACACCGGGGAGCTGTTTTTT	CAWSHVNTGELFF
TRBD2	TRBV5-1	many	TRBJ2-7	TGCGCCAGCAGCAGTAACCCGGGGAGCGGGAGCTACGAGCAGTACTTC	CASSSNPGSGSYEQYF
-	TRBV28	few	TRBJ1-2	TGTGCCACTCATCATAGATTCTATGGCTACACCTTC	CATHHRFYGYTF
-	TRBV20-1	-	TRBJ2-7	TGCAGTGCTTCACCATCGGAGAGGTACGAGCAGTACTTC	CSASPSERYEQYF
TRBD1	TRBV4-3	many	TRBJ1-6	TGCGCCAGCAGCCAAGGCAGGGGGCGGTCACCCCTCCACTTT	CASSQGRGRSPLHF
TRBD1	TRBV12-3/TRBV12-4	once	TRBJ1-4	TGTGCCAGCAGCGAACAGGGGTATACTGAAAAACTGTTTTTT	CASSEQGYTEKLFF
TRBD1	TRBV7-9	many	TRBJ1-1	TGTGCCAGCCTTGGACAGGCGAGGACTGAAGCTTTCTTT	CASLGQARTEAFF
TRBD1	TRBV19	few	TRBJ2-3	TGTGCCAGTAGCTCCCCGGACAGGGGGATCAGAGATACGCAGTATTTT	CASSSPDRGIRDTQYF
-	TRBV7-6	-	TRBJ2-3	TGTGCCAGCAGTCCATGGGGAGGATCTGCATACACGGATACGCAGTATTTT	CASSPWGGSAYTDTQYF
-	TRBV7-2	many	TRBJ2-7	TGTGCCAGCGGGCCGGGGTACGAGCAGTACTTC	CASGPGYEQYF
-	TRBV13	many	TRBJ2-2	TGTGCCAGCAGCTTACGCGGGGCGCCTGGGGAGCTGTTTTTT	CASSLRGAPGELFF
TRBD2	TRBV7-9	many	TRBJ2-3	TGTGCCAGCAGCGCGACTAGCGGGGGTAGAGATACGCAGTATTTT	CASSATSGGRDTQYF
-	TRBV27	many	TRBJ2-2	TGTGCCAGCAGTTTCCCTAACACCGGGGAGCTGTTTTTT	CASSFPNTGELFF
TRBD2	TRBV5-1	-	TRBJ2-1	TGCGCCAGCAGCGGGGAGAGCGGGGGCTACAATGAGCAGTTCTTC	CASSGESGGYNEQFF
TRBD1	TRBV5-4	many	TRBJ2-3	TGTGCCAGCAGCGAAGACAGGGTTAGCACAGATACGCAGTATTTT	CASSEDRVSTDTQYF
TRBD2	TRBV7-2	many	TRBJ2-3	TGTGCCAGCAGCCAGAGCGGGGGTAGCACAGATACGCAGTATTTT	CASSQSGGSTDTQYF
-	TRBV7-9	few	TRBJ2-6	TGTGCCAGCAGCGCTCAGGGGCCTGGGGCCAACGTCCTGACTTTC	CASSAQGPGANVLTF
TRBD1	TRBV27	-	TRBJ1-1	TGTGCCAGCAGAGGACAGGGACGGGACACTGAAGCTTTCTTT	CASRGQGRDTEAFF
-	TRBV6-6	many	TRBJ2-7	TGTGCCAGCAGTTGGTCTCTAGAGGGAGGCGAGCAGTACTTC	CASSWSLEGGEQYF
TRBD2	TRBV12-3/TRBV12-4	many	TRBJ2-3	TGTGCCAGCAGTCCCATAGCGGGGAGCACAGATACGCAGTATTTT	CASSPIAGSTDTQYF
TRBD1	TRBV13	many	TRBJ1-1	TGTGCCAGCAGCTTAGGGGACAGGTTCGAGGCTTTCTTT	CASSLGDRFEAFF
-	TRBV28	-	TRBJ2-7	TGTGCCAGTACTGGGAACGAGCAGTACTTC	CASTGNEQYF
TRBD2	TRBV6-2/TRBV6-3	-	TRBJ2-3	TGTGCCAGCACCGCCAGGGCTTCGCTAGCGGGGGGCAGCACAGATACGCAGTATTTT	CASTARASLAGGSTDTQYF
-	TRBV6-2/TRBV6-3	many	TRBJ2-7	TGCGCCAGCAGCCCCGGGCCCTCCTACGAGCAGTACTTC	CASSPGPSYEQYF
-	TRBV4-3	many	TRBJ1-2	TGCGCCAGCAGCCAAGATGGCGGGACACCATATGGCTACACCTTC	CASSQDGGTPYGYTF
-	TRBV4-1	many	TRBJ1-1	TGCGCCAGCAGCCACACTCAAGGCAGGGCTAACACTGAAGCTTTCTTT	CASSHTQGRANTEAFF